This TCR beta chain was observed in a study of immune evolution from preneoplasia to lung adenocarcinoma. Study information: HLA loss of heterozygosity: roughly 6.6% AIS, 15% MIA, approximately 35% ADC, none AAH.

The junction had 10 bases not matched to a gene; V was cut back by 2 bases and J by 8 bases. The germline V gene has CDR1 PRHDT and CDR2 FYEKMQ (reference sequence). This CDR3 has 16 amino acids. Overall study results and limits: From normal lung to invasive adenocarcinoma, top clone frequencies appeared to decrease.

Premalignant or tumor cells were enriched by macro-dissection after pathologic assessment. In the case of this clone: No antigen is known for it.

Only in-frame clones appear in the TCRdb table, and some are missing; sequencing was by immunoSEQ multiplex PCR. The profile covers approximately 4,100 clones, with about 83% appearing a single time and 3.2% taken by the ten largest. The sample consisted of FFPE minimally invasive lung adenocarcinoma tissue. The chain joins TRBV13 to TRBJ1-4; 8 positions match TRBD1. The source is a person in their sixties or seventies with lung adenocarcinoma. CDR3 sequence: CASSLRSSRGQEKLFF. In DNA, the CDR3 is TGTGCCAGCAGCTTAAGATCGTCCAGGGGGCAAGAAAAACTGTTTTTT.